This T cell receptor (beta chain) derives from a study of blood T cell repertoires in COVID-19. The table lists this clone with a few counts. Germline trimming cut 3 bases from V and 6 bases from J; bases unmatched to any gene: 6. This CDR3 comprises 15 residues. CDR1 and CDR2 (germline): SGHNT, YYREEE (reference sequence). Authors' processing steps: Estimated nucleated cell counts came from reference gene primer amplification. Profiling relied on immunoSEQ multiplex PCR, and the TCRdb table lists in-frame clones only, not all of them. V and J calls and clone size are given by that table; D and trimming were obtained from the DNA. The table records fewer than 250,000 clones, approximately 83% of them present only once.

This chain links TRBV5-4 with TRBJ1-2; the match to TRBD1 covers 12 bases. Sequenced input: peripheral blood. The source is a human donor in a cohort sampled during active COVID-19. CDR3 coding DNA: TGTGCCAGCAGCTGGGACAGGGGGCCTGCGGATGGCTACACCTTC. Amino acids: CASSWDRGPADGYTF. The full variable domain, in which reference TRBV5-4 and TRBJ1-2 provide the parts outside the CDR3, is ETGVTQSPTHLIKTRGQQVTLRCSSQSGHNTVSWYQQALGQGPQFIFQYYREEENGRGNFPPRFSGLQFPNYSSELNVNALELDDSALYLCASSWDRGPADGYTFGSGTRLTVV.